This TCR beta chain was documented in a study of blood T cells in healthy people across ages. Whole-study results and caveats: Researchers said unsorted PBMCs prevented a conclusive naive versus antigen-experienced comparison.

It was with a sample-barcoded 5' primer and a J-beta primer mix that a second PCR of roughly 7 to 12 cycles was run. CDR3-containing paired-end reads numbering at least 3 million came from each sample. Each CDR3 protein is one row after TCRdb ran MiXCR on the 5' RACE reads. The data hold hundreds of thousands of distinct CDR3 sequences, with around a fifth observed a single time. This clonotype was picked up a small number of times. What it binds is not known. V shed 4 bases and J 9 bases; nucleotides not matched to a gene: 11. Germline V lookup: CDR1 DFQATT, CDR2 SNEGSKA (reference sequence). The CDR3 has 14 amino acids. Donors ranged from about 6 to 90 years old and were healthy Caucasians in Russia.

The material sequenced was blood. This sequence was found in a man aged 70 or older in good health. The J gene is TRBJ2-1, the V gene TRBV20-1, with 8 positions matching TRBD2. CDR3 region: CSAIVTGGDGEQFF. The CDR3 bases are TGCAGTGCTATCGTAACGGGAGGGGACGGTGAGCAGTTCTTC.